This is a list of T cell receptor beta chains from one sample in a study of blood T cell repertoires in COVID-19. Profiled with immunoSEQ multiplex PCR; TCRdb holds only in-frame clones, not every one. The profile covers hundreds of thousands of clones, with nearly 90% appearing a single time and 0.8% taken by the ten largest. Sample: peripheral blood. Receptors were obtained from a woman aged 25 to 39 with acute or convalescent COVID-19. Both conserved end residues are part of each CDR3. Each record gives: J gene, D gene, clone size, V gene, CDR3 DNA, CDR3 protein. A D gene is named only where the DNA matches it firmly. Clone size appears in some rows only: once, few, many, or a class for an expanded clone.

J gene: TRBJ2-3; D gene: TRBD1; clone size: NA; V gene: TRBV5-6; CDR3 DNA: TGTGCCAGCAGCCCAGGGACAGGGGAGGCAGATACGCAGTATTTT; CDR3 protein: CASSPGTGEADTQYF
J gene: TRBJ1-1; D gene: NA; clone size: NA; V gene: TRBV28; CDR3 DNA: TGTGCCAGCGGGGGGGTGTTCCCCACTGAAGCTTTCTTT; CDR3 protein: CASGGVFPTEAFF
J gene: TRBJ2-2; D gene: TRBD1; clone size: NA; V gene: TRBV11-2; CDR3 DNA: TGTGCCAGCAGCCAGACAGGGGCCGGGGAGCTGTTTTTT; CDR3 protein: CASSQTGAGELFF
J gene: TRBJ2-3; D gene: TRBD2; clone size: once; V gene: TRBV7-8; CDR3 DNA: TGTGCCAGCAGCTTAGGTAGCGGGAGCACAGATACGCAGTATTTT; CDR3 protein: CASSLGSGSTDTQYF
J gene: TRBJ1-1; D gene: NA; clone size: NA; V gene: TRBV11-2; CDR3 DNA: TGTGCCAGCAGCTTAAATCGACACCCGAACACTGAAGCTTTCTTT; CDR3 protein: CASSLNRHPNTEAFF
J gene: TRBJ1-3; D gene: TRBD1; clone size: NA; V gene: TRBV19; CDR3 DNA: TGTGCCACCGGGACAGGGGTAGGGAACACCATATATTTT; CDR3 protein: CATGTGVGNTIYF
J gene: TRBJ2-5; D gene: NA; clone size: NA; V gene: TRBV5-1; CDR3 DNA: TGCGCCAGCCTCGGGGGTCGACAAGAGACCCAGTACTTC; CDR3 protein: CASLGGRQETQYF
J gene: TRBJ1-4; D gene: NA; clone size: NA; V gene: TRBV29-1; CDR3 DNA: TGCAGCGCGATGACAAATGAAAAACTGTTTTTT; CDR3 protein: CSAMTNEKLFF
J gene: TRBJ1-1; D gene: TRBD1; clone size: NA; V gene: TRBV3-1/TRBV3-2; CDR3 DNA: TGTGCCAGCAGCCATTCCGACAGGGGAGGAACTGAAGCTTTCTTT; CDR3 protein: CASSHSDRGGTEAFF
J gene: TRBJ2-1; D gene: NA; clone size: NA; V gene: TRBV6-5; CDR3 DNA: TGTGCCAGCAGTACTCCCGCGGGTACCTACAATGAGCAGTTCTTC; CDR3 protein: CASSTPAGTYNEQFF
J gene: TRBJ1-1; D gene: NA; clone size: NA; V gene: TRBV20-1; CDR3 DNA: TGCAGTGCAAGACAGAACACTGAAGCTTTCTTT; CDR3 protein: CSARQNTEAFF
J gene: TRBJ2-1; D gene: TRBD1; clone size: NA; V gene: TRBV6-1; CDR3 DNA: TGTGCCAGCAGTGATTCCGGGACAGCTTACAATGAGCAGTTCTTC; CDR3 protein: CASSDSGTAYNEQFF
J gene: TRBJ1-2; D gene: NA; clone size: once; V gene: TRBV7-2; CDR3 DNA: TGTGCCAGCAGCTTATGGCTGCAGGAGGGCACCTTC; CDR3 protein: CASSLWLQEGTF
J gene: TRBJ1-1; D gene: TRBD1; clone size: NA; V gene: TRBV18; CDR3 DNA: TGTGCCAGCTCACCCCCGCCGGGACAGGGGAACACTGAAGCTTTCTTT; CDR3 protein: CASSPPPGQGNTEAFF
J gene: TRBJ2-7; D gene: NA; clone size: NA; V gene: TRBV5-4; CDR3 DNA: TGTGCCAGCAGCCCTGGGCACTCCTACGAGCAGTACTTC; CDR3 protein: CASSPGHSYEQYF
J gene: TRBJ1-5; D gene: NA; clone size: NA; V gene: TRBV11-2; CDR3 DNA: TGTGCCAGCAGCTTTGGGCAGAACAATCAGCCCCAGCATTTT; CDR3 protein: CASSFGQNNQPQHF
J gene: TRBJ2-3; D gene: NA; clone size: NA; V gene: TRBV5-4; CDR3 DNA: TGTGCCAGCAGCGATACTAGCACAGATACGCAGTATTTT; CDR3 protein: CASSDTSTDTQYF
J gene: TRBJ2-7; D gene: NA; clone size: NA; V gene: TRBV6-2/TRBV6-3; CDR3 DNA: TGTGCCAGCAGTTACCAGGGGTACGAGCAGTACTTC; CDR3 protein: CASSYQGYEQYF
J gene: TRBJ2-7; D gene: TRBD1; clone size: NA; V gene: TRBV10-3; CDR3 DNA: TGTGCCATCAGCCCAGACAGGGACTCCTACGAGCAGTACTTC; CDR3 protein: CAISPDRDSYEQYF
J gene: TRBJ2-1; D gene: TRBD1; clone size: NA; V gene: TRBV5-1; CDR3 DNA: TGCGCCAGCAGCCAGGGGGAGTTCTCCTACAATGAGCAGTTCTTC; CDR3 protein: CASSQGEFSYNEQFF
J gene: TRBJ2-7; D gene: TRBD2; clone size: NA; V gene: TRBV6-5; CDR3 DNA: TGTGCCAGCAGTTACCACCAAGCGGGAGTAAGTTACGAGCAGTACTTC; CDR3 protein: CASSYHQAGVSYEQYF
J gene: TRBJ1-4; D gene: NA; clone size: NA; V gene: TRBV7-9; CDR3 DNA: TGTGCCAGCAGCTTAGTACTGCCTGGCGGAGAAAAACTGTTTTTT; CDR3 protein: CASSLVLPGGEKLFF
J gene: TRBJ2-2; D gene: NA; clone size: NA; V gene: TRBV11-3; CDR3 DNA: TGTGCCAGCAGCTTATCGTTAGGGGTAGGGAACACCGGGGAGCTGTTTTTT; CDR3 protein: CASSLSLGVGNTGELFF
J gene: TRBJ1-1; D gene: NA; clone size: NA; V gene: TRBV9; CDR3 DNA: TGTGCCAGCAGCGTATACCCGGGTGCTGAAGCTTTCTTT; CDR3 protein: CASSVYPGAEAFF
J gene: TRBJ2-3; D gene: TRBD2; clone size: NA; V gene: TRBV7-9; CDR3 DNA: TGTGCCAGCAGCTTAACTAGCGGGATCGCAGATACGCAGTATTTT; CDR3 protein: CASSLTSGIADTQYF
J gene: TRBJ1-6; D gene: TRBD1; clone size: NA; V gene: TRBV11-2; CDR3 DNA: TGTGCCAGCAGCTTAAAGGGACAGTTTGATCCACCCCTCCACTTT; CDR3 protein: CASSLKGQFDPPLHF
J gene: TRBJ2-7; D gene: TRBD1; clone size: NA; V gene: TRBV9; CDR3 DNA: TGTGCCAGCAGCGCAACCGGGACAGCCTCCTACGAGCAGTACTTC; CDR3 protein: CASSATGTASYEQYF
J gene: TRBJ2-5; D gene: TRBD2; clone size: NA; V gene: TRBV10-3; CDR3 DNA: TGTGCCATCAGCCCGGGGGGGTTTCAAGAGACCCAGTACTTC; CDR3 protein: CAISPGGFQETQYF
J gene: TRBJ2-5; D gene: NA; clone size: once; V gene: TRBV18; CDR3 DNA: TGTGCCAGCTCACCTCTTGAGGGAGAGACCCAGTACTTC; CDR3 protein: CASSPLEGETQYF
J gene: TRBJ2-1; D gene: NA; clone size: NA; V gene: TRBV5-1; CDR3 DNA: TGCGCCAGCAGCCAATCGACAGGACTCAATGAGCAGTTCTTC; CDR3 protein: CASSQSTGLNEQFF
J gene: TRBJ2-4; D gene: NA; clone size: NA; V gene: TRBV14; CDR3 DNA: TGTGCCAGCAGCCGACTACAGGGCCGGCAGTACTTC; CDR3 protein: CASSRLQGRQYF
J gene: TRBJ2-7; D gene: NA; clone size: once; V gene: TRBV4-2; CDR3 DNA: TGTGCCAGCAGCCCGGGAATTTCCTACGAGCAGTACTTC; CDR3 protein: CASSPGISYEQYF
J gene: TRBJ2-1; D gene: NA; clone size: NA; V gene: TRBV18; CDR3 DNA: TGTGCCAGCTCACCCCAGGGGACCTACAATGAGCAGTTCTTC; CDR3 protein: CASSPQGTYNEQFF
J gene: TRBJ2-5; D gene: NA; clone size: NA; V gene: TRBV13; CDR3 DNA: TGTGCCAGCAGCCCATGGCCGGGAGACTTGGAGACCCAGTACTTC; CDR3 protein: CASSPWPGDLETQYF
J gene: TRBJ2-1; D gene: TRBD2; clone size: NA; V gene: TRBV27; CDR3 DNA: TGCGGGGCGGGTAGCGGGAGCCGATACAATGAGCAGTTCTTC; CDR3 protein: CGAGSGSRYNEQFF
J gene: TRBJ1-5; D gene: NA; clone size: NA; V gene: TRBV24-1; CDR3 DNA: TGTGCCACCAGTGGGACAGGCAATCAGCCCCAGCATTTT; CDR3 protein: CATSGTGNQPQHF
J gene: TRBJ2-4; D gene: NA; clone size: NA; V gene: TRBV7-2; CDR3 DNA: TGTGCCAGCAGCTTATCGGTCGGGGGAACCAAAAACATTCAGTACTTC; CDR3 protein: CASSLSVGGTKNIQYF
J gene: TRBJ2-7; D gene: NA; clone size: NA; V gene: TRBV19; CDR3 DNA: TGTGCCAGTAGTATTTTCGGTACTTCCTACGAGCAGTACTTC; CDR3 protein: CASSIFGTSYEQYF
J gene: TRBJ1-2; D gene: TRBD1; clone size: NA; V gene: TRBV9; CDR3 DNA: TGTGCCAGCAGCGTAGGGGACAGGAGTAGGGGCTACACCTTC; CDR3 protein: CASSVGDRSRGYTF
J gene: TRBJ1-1; D gene: TRBD1; clone size: few; V gene: TRBV7-7; CDR3 DNA: TGTGCTAGCAGCTTAGCGCAAGGGGGCTGGAGGACTGAAGCTTTCTTT; CDR3 protein: CASSLAQGGWRTEAFF
J gene: TRBJ1-4; D gene: TRBD1; clone size: once; V gene: TRBV19; CDR3 DNA: TGTGCCAGTAGTGTCGACAGGGTGCTGCGGGAAAAACTGTTTTTT; CDR3 protein: CASSVDRVLREKLFF
J gene: TRBJ1-4; D gene: NA; clone size: NA; V gene: TRBV5-1; CDR3 DNA: TGCGCCAGCAGCCCCGGGGTCGGGGCTAATGAAAAACTGTTTTTT; CDR3 protein: CASSPGVGANEKLFF
J gene: TRBJ2-3; D gene: NA; clone size: NA; V gene: TRBV9; CDR3 DNA: TGTGCCAGCAGCGAGGGAGGAGCAGATACGCAGTATTTT; CDR3 protein: CASSEGGADTQYF
J gene: TRBJ1-2; D gene: TRBD1; clone size: NA; V gene: TRBV29-1; CDR3 DNA: TGCAGCGACCGACAGGGGATGTGGGGCTACACCTTC; CDR3 protein: CSDRQGMWGYTF